A single sample gave rise to the 7 T cell receptor beta chains below, sequenced in a study of Ad26.COV2.S vaccination and SARS-CoV-2 variants. Treatment here: 15 to 20 received Ad26.COV2.S at low or high dose, single or two shots; roughly 5 received placebo; per-sample allocation not given. Day 63 after the first vaccine or placebo injection was the time point for sampling. Sequencing was performed with immunoSEQ multiplex PCR; in TCRdb, only in-frame clones are kept and a portion is missing. Of approximately 360,000 clones in the sample, 83% were seen once. Sequencing was performed on peripheral blood, taken in a trial of Ad26.COV2.S vaccine versus placebo. All receptors derive from a person between 18 and 60 years old who received the Ad26.COV2.S COVID-19 vaccine or a placebo.

The chain links TRBV12-3 or TRBV12-4 to TRBJ1-1; D gene unclear. V gave up 5 bases and J gave up 4 bases, with 8 bases separating them. The CDR3 extends over 12 amino acids. CDR3 coding DNA: TGTGCCAGCAGTCAAGGCCGCACTGAAGCTTTCTTT. Protein product: CASSQGRTEAFF.

This rearrangement joins TRBV6-5 to TRBJ1-1; D remains unclear. CDR3 length: 14 amino acids. Trimming took off 6 bases at V and 0 bases at J, with 11 bases between the two ends. Germline lookup yields CDR1 MNHEY and CDR2 SVGAGI. The CDR3 spells CASRSNPMNTEAFF. The DNA of the CDR3 is TGTGCCAGCAGGTCCAACCCAATGAACACTGAAGCTTTCTTT.

This clone was found once. The V call is TRBV6-5, the J call TRBJ1-4; possibly TRBD1 for D (5 bases). The CDR3 loop spans 14 amino acids. CDR1 and CDR2 (germline): MNHEY, SVGAGI. Trimming cost V 6 bases and J 13 bases, with 21 bases left between them. CDR3 coding DNA: TGTGCCAGCAGCCAACAGTTAAGTCAGGGCGGACTGTTTTTT. It translates to CASSQQLSQGGLFF.

This chain connects TRBV7-9 to TRBJ1-6, with unresolved D. V dropped 5 bases and J dropped 0 bases, with 8 bases sitting between them. This CDR3 comprises 15 residues. Germline V CDR1 and CDR2: SEHNR, FQNEAQ (reference sequence). CDR3 bases: TGTGCCAGCAGCACGGAGAGCTCCTATAATTCACCCCTCCACTTT. Its protein is CASSTESSYNSPLHF.

V is TRBV5-4 and J is TRBJ2-7; D is undetermined. Germline CDR1 SGHNT, CDR2 YYREEE (reference sequence). Trimming stripped 5 bases from V and 2 bases from J, with 11 bases between. This CDR3 contains 13 residues. The CDR3 here is CASRIDGTYEQYF. DNA of the CDR3: TGTGCCAGCAGGATAGACGGAACCTACGAGCAGTACTTC.

This chain links TRBV12-5 with TRBJ1-6; no clear D. V lost 1 base and J 9 bases, leaving 7 bases between the germline ends. CDR3 size: 13 residues. Looked up from germline, CDR1 is LGHNT and CDR2 is FRNRAP. The CDR3 here is CASGLERSSPLHF. The CDR3, as DNA: TGTGCTAGTGGTTTGGAACGGAGTTCACCCCTCCACTTT.

The table lists this clone with a count of one. This chain uses TRBV19 with TRBJ2-1, with D possibly TRBD1 on 5 matching bases. Germline CDR1 is LNHDA and CDR2 is SQIVND (reference sequence). There are 13 residues in the CDR3. V lost 3 bases, J lost 4 bases, and 7 bases lay in between. In DNA, the CDR3 is TGTGCCAGTAGTATGGACACTTACAATGAGCAGTTCTTC. This codes for CASSMDTYNEQFF.